This T cell receptor beta chain was recovered during a study of T cell changes during pregnancy in multiple sclerosis. Method: immunoSEQ multiplex PCR; TCRdb's copy keeps in-frame clones and lacks some. The sample contains some 85,000 clones, just over 90% of which appear only once. Sequenced here: peripheral blood, sampled in the second trimester of pregnancy. The TCR comes from a female donor in good health, enrolled as a control in a pregnancy study.

This chain's CDR3 is CASRPGVVTNEKLFF. DNA for the CDR3: TGTGCCAGTAGACCAGGGGTTGTTACTAATGAAAAACTGTTTTTT. The chain employs TRBV19 and TRBJ1-4, with D possibly matching TRBD1 (6 bases). The CDR3 is 15 amino acids. Between the trimmed V and J ends, which lost 6 bases and 2 bases, there was a span of 13 bases. Germline V gives CDR1 LNHDA, CDR2 SQIVND (reference sequence).